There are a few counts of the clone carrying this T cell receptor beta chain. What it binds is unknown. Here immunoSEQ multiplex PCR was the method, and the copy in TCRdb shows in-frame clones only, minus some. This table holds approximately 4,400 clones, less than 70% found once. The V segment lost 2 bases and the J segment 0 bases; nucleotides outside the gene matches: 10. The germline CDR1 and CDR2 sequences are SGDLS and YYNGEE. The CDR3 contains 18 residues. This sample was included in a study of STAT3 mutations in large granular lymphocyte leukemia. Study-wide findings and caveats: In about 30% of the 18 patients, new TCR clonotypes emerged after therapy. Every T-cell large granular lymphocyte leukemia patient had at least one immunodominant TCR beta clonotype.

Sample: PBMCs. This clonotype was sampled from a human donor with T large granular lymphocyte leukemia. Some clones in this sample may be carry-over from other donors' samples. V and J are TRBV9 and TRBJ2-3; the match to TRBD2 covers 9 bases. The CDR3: CASSVPLAGDGSTDTQYF. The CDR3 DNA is TGTGCCAGCAGCGTCCCCTTAGCGGGAGACGGGAGCACAGATACGCAGTATTTT. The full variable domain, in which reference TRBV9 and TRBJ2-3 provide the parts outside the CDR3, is DSGVTQTPKHLITATGQRVTLRCSPRSGDLSVYWYQQSLDQGLQFLIQYYNGEERAKGNILERFSAQQFPDLHSELNLSSLELGDSALYFCASSVPLAGDGSTDTQYFGPGTRLTVL.